This is a list of T cell receptor beta chains from one sample in a study of naive and memory T cell subsets. TCRdb redid the calling of the UMI-ligation and nested PCR reads with MiXCR, one entry per CDR3 protein. The profile shows fewer than 150,000 distinct CDR3 sequences, approximately 18% of them singletons. Sequenced sample: naive CD8+ T cells from blood. The receptor source for this set is a human donor in good health. Each CDR3 is given with its conserved first and last residue. Where a row states a size, it is once, few, many or the class of an expanded clone; other rows omit it.

clone size	V gene	J gene	CDR3 protein
few	TRBV28	TRBJ1-5	CASSLPREIHQPQHF
NA	TRBV28	TRBJ2-7	CASRPPYLAYEQYF
NA	TRBV20-1	TRBJ1-2	CGGFGTAANYGYTF
NA	TRBV7-8	TRBJ2-7	CASRNPGLAGRAEQYF
few	TRBV4-1	TRBJ2-2	CASRPLTGGAGGELFF
NA	TRBV2	TRBJ2-7	CASSERLAQSNEQYF
NA	TRBV20-1	TRBJ2-7	CSATTRDNSYEQYF
few	TRBV20-1	TRBJ2-7	CSARSLADPYEQYF
NA	TRBV28	TRBJ2-7	CASSITGTAYEQYF
NA	TRBV25-1	TRBJ1-1	CASSEYGTEAFF
few	TRBV11-2	TRBJ1-5	CASSLDRSRGQPQHF
NA	TRBV24-1	TRBJ1-1	CATKGVNTEAFF
NA	TRBV2	TRBJ2-2	CASSEWGGSGELFF
NA	TRBV9	TRBJ2-1	CASSVGGLAVNNEQFF
few	TRBV6-2/TRBV6-3	TRBJ2-7	CASSYGDSRYEQYF
NA	TRBV28	TRBJ2-7	CASRPGHGYWEQYF
few	TRBV7-9	TRBJ2-1	CASSLPLAGSNEQFF
NA	TRBV28	TRBJ2-3	CASIPWAGGMNTQYF
NA	TRBV9	TRBJ2-1	CASSDLGGGSGNEQFF
few	TRBV10-3	TRBJ2-7	CAINSGRSHEQYF
few	TRBV4-1	TRBJ2-7	CASSQDVTVGGDGEQYF
few	TRBV2	TRBJ2-7	CASSETYSYEQYF
NA	TRBV3-1	TRBJ2-7	CASSPGLRGYEQYF
NA	TRBV20-1	TRBJ2-2	CSARESDIGPGELFF
many	TRBV28	TRBJ2-7	CASSLWVEDLYYEQYF
few	TRBV7-6	TRBJ2-1	CASSGQTSGREAGYDEQFF
NA	TRBV11-1	TRBJ2-1	CASSSDSGRLVDEQFF
few	TRBV15	TRBJ2-1	CATSRGTEPYNEQFF
few	TRBV28	TRBJ2-3	CASIGDSVPLIDTQYF
few	TRBV24-1	TRBJ2-7	CATSDSWGEQYF
NA	TRBV3-1	TRBJ2-5	CASSHPPGVGETQYF
NA	TRBV7-8	TRBJ1-1	CASSLGIAAWNTEAFF
NA	TRBV19	TRBJ2-6	CASSIMGSGANVLTF
NA	TRBV7-4	TRBJ2-6	CASSLWGGTACSGANVLTF
few	TRBV12-5	TRBJ2-3	CASGSGSTDTQYF
NA	TRBV20-1	TRBJ2-5	CSARDGGTAEETQYF
NA	TRBV10-3	TRBJ2-4	CAISEPRRDQKNIQYF
NA	TRBV29-1	TRBJ2-7	CSVWTSGSYEQYF
NA	TRBV4-1	TRBJ1-1	CASSQVWADTEAFF
NA	TRBV20-1	TRBJ2-3	CSAAGGDDASPDTQYF
many	TRBV28	TRBJ2-3	CASSSSGGGLTDTQYF
few	TRBV19	TRBJ2-7	CASSMKGPYEQYF
NA	TRBV29-1	TRBJ2-1	CSAPDEGDRDEQFF
NA	TRBV27	TRBJ1-5	CASSPSNQPQHF
many	TRBV27	TRBJ2-7	CASRTGLAPYEQYF
NA	TRBV10-3	TRBJ2-7	CAISVGETYEQYF
NA	TRBV11-2	TRBJ2-1	CASSLEVRDEQFF
NA	TRBV28	TRBJ1-1	CASSFRVNTEAFF
NA	TRBV5-6	TRBJ1-5	CASSSSESNQPQHF
few	TRBV6-6	TRBJ2-7	CASSYSSGKLTGYEQYF
few	TRBV30	TRBJ1-1	CAWSVWGLNTEAFF
NA	TRBV28	TRBJ2-2	CASSSTYNTGELFF
NA	TRBV6-5	TRBJ2-2	CASSYFSAGELFF